Listed here are 17 T cell receptor beta chains from one sample, sequenced in a study of blood T cell repertoires in COVID-19. The assay was immunoSEQ multiplex PCR, and TCRdb's table has in-frame clones only and misses some. The sample lists under 300,000 clones, about nine tenths occurring once. The sequenced sample consisted of peripheral blood. The receptors derive from a middle-aged woman who had recovered from COVID-19.

In this sample, this clone turned up once. Here the CDR3 reads CASSLGRGNYGYTF. CDR3 nucleotides: TGTGCCAGCAGTCTTGGGCGGGGGAACTATGGCTACACCTTC. This chain uses TRBV3-1 (or the pseudogene TRBV3-2) with TRBJ1-2, with a possible D match to TRBD1 (5 bases). CDR1 and CDR2 (germline): LGHDT, YNNKEL (reference sequence). The CDR3 has 14 residues. V lost 6 bases and J lost 2, with 13 bases in between.

This sequence joins TRBV5-1 and TRBJ2-7; D may be TRBD2 (6 bases). V was pared by 2 bases and J by 3 bases, with 12 bases between. Germline lookup yields CDR1 SGHRS and CDR2 YFSETQ. The CDR3 consists of 14 residues. The DNA of the CDR3 is TGCGCCAGCAGCTTTTCGGGAGAGGGCTACGAGCAGTACTTC. The encoded protein is CASSFSGEGYEQYF.

CDR3: CASSLGGGNMNTEAFF. DNA of the CDR3: TGTGCCAGCAGCTTAGGGGGGGGGAACATGAACACTGAAGCTTTCTTT. The chain uses TRBV7-6 and TRBJ1-1; D perhaps matches TRBD1 (5 bases). V shed 1 base and J shed 0 bases, with 12 bases lying between them. The CDR3 is 16 residues long. The germline V gene has CDR1 SGHVS and CDR2 FNYEAQ. The full variable domain, with the rest looked up from reference TRBV7-6 and TRBJ1-1, is GAGVSQSPRYKVTKRGQDVALRCDPISGHVSLYWYRQALGQGPEFLTYFNYEAQQDKSGLPNDRFSAERPEGSISTLTIQRTEQRDSAMYRCASSLGGGNMNTEAFFGQGTRLTVV.

The chain uses TRBV5-6 and TRBJ2-4, with D perhaps TRBD1 (5 bases). V was trimmed by 1 base and J by 3 bases, leaving 14 bases between them. CDR3 length: 16 amino acids. The germline V gene has CDR1 SGHDT and CDR2 YYEEEE. The DNA for the CDR3 is TGTGCCAGCAGCTTGCTGGGCCAACAGGACAAAAACATTCAGTACTTC. This sequence encodes CASSLLGQQDKNIQYF.

Note on this clone: Other DNA sequences of this sample code for an identical CDR3. The chain's CDR3 is CASSQGQGSQPQHF. In nucleotides, the CDR3 is TGTGCCAGCAGCCAAGGACAGGGGAGTCAGCCCCAGCATTTT. The rearrangement links TRBV9 to TRBJ1-5; 9 bases agree with TRBD1. The ends lost 4 bases at V and 6 bases at J; junction bases unmatched: 5. Germline V gene lookup returns CDR1 SGDLS and CDR2 YYNGEE. The CDR3 contains 14 residues.

This chain uses TRBV27 with TRBJ2-1; no clear D. The germline gives CDR1 MNHEY, CDR2 SMNVEV (reference sequence). The CDR3 totals 14 residues. V was cut by 3 bases and J by 6 bases, with 12 bases left in between. The CDR3 DNA is TGTGCCAGCAGTTTTTCCGCGGTACGCAATGAGCAGTTCTTC. Translation: CASSFSAVRNEQFF.

The CDR3, as DNA: TGTGCCAGCAGCTCCCCCCCGGGACTAGACTCCTACGAGCAGTACTTC. Translated: CASSSPPGLDSYEQYF. V gene TRBV5-6 combines with J gene TRBJ2-7; 8 bases are a match to TRBD2. Unmatched junction bases numbered 8, after V lost 3 bases and J lost 0 bases. Germline loops: CDR1 SGHDT, CDR2 YYEEEE. The CDR3 is 16 residues long.

This clone was recorded once. This sequence joins TRBV5-4 and TRBJ2-1; perhaps TRBD1 as D (6 bases). V gave up 0 bases and J gave up 4 bases, with 14 bases separating them. The CDR3 is 16 amino acids. In germline, CDR1 is SGHNT, CDR2 YYREEE (reference sequence). The chain's CDR3 is CASSLGPGTPYNEQFF. The DNA of the CDR3 is TGTGCCAGCAGCTTGGGCCCCGGGACACCGTACAATGAGCAGTTCTTC.

V gene TRBV30 combines with J gene TRBJ2-3, with 8 bases matching TRBD1. In germline, CDR1 is GTSNPN, CDR2 SVGIG (reference sequence). CDR3 length: 15 amino acids. With 4 bases clipped from V and 1 base from J, the junction kept 7 bases outside the gene matches. CDR3 protein: CAWKPSGGGTDTQYF. The CDR3 DNA reads as TGTGCCTGGAAACCCTCAGGGGGCGGCACAGATACGCAGTATTTT.

As for this clone: The sample holds other DNA sequences that translate to the same CDR3. This chain joins TRBV2 and TRBJ2-7; 11 nucleotides agree with TRBD2. CDR1 is SNHLY, CDR2 FYNNEI, per germline. Trimming at V came to 6 bases and at J to 3 bases, leaving 4 bases not matched to a gene. This CDR3 comprises 14 residues. The CDR3 here is CASSETSGIYEQYF. Here the CDR3 DNA reads TGTGCCAGCAGCGAGACTAGCGGGATCTACGAGCAGTACTTC.

J is TRBJ2-7 and V is TRBV5-4; TRBD1 matches at 9 bases. CDR1 and CDR2 from the germline V gene are SGHNT and YYREEE (reference sequence). V was pared by 4 bases and J by 3 bases, with 5 bases of the junction left unmatched. There are 14 residues in the CDR3. In DNA form, the CDR3 reads TGTGCCAGCAGCCGGGACAGGGAGGACTACGAGCAGTACTTC. This encodes CASSRDREDYEQYF.

The rearrangement links TRBV2 to TRBJ1-2; a weak D match, TRBD1 (6 bases). The CDR3 is made up of 14 amino acids. Trimming shortened V by 2 bases and J by 3 bases, and 10 bases separated the two germline ends. Germline assignment: CDR1 SNHLY and CDR2 FYNNEI. The CDR3 DNA follows: TGTGCCAGCAGTGAACAGGGGTCAGACTATGGCTACACCTTC. Translated: CASSEQGSDYGYTF.

The rearrangement uses TRBV18 and TRBJ1-4; D remains unclear. Germline CDR1 and CDR2: KGHSH and LQKENI. The CDR3 is 16 amino acids. V was trimmed by 6 bases and J by 0 bases, leaving 14 bases between them. CDR3 nucleotide sequence: TGTGCCAGCTCGCCAGTCGTAGTCGCAACTAATGAAAAACTGTTTTTT. Residues: CASSPVVVATNEKLFF.

The genes are TRBV6-5 and TRBJ1-6, with a weak D call TRBD1 (6 bases). Per the germline V gene, CDR1 is MNHEY and CDR2 is SVGAGI. This CDR3 is 14 amino acids long. With 5 bases removed from V and 10 bases from J, the gap between germline ends came to 15 bases. DNA of the CDR3: TGTGCCAGCAGTCCACCGGGACAAGGCTCACCCCTCCACTTT. Translating gives CASSPPGQGSPLHF.

This chain joins TRBV6-1 and TRBJ1-1; a weak D match, TRBD1 (6 bases). The CDR3 is 13 residues long. With 2 bases removed from V and 4 bases from J, the gap between germline ends came to 8 bases. Germline V lookup: CDR1 MNHNS, CDR2 SASEGT. CDR3 nucleotides: TGTGCCAGCAGTGAACAGGGGTCCACTGAAGCTTTCTTT. Translation gives CASSEQGSTEAFF.

This chain connects TRBV3-1 (or the pseudogene TRBV3-2) to TRBJ1-1; TRBD1 matches at 7 bases. CDR3 length equals 15 residues. Germline V gives CDR1 LGHDT, CDR2 YNNKEL (reference sequence). Trimming removed 4 bases from V and 5 bases from J; junction bases left unmatched: 10. CDR3 sequence reads: CASSPLTGVGTEAFF. CDR3 nucleotide sequence: TGTGCCAGCAGCCCACTAACAGGGGTAGGAACTGAAGCTTTCTTT.

J is TRBJ2-1 and V is TRBV3-1 (or the pseudogene TRBV3-2); 7 bases fit TRBD1. Per germline, CDR1 LGHDT and CDR2 YNNKEL (reference sequence). The CDR3 is made up of 14 amino acids. V was clipped by 10 bases and J by 3 bases; unmatched bases: 9. This CDR3 is CATGTAIGYNEQFF. DNA of the CDR3: TGTGCCACCGGGACAGCCATCGGCTACAATGAGCAGTTCTTC.